This T cell receptor (beta chain) stems from a study of shared clonotypes between healthy human individuals. Looking at the study overall: Each donor had three CD4 naive, three CD4 memory, two CD8 naive and one CD8 memory plate.

Points from the study as a whole: A reduction in generation probabilities was seen for non-shared clonotypes relative to those shared by all four donors.

Worth noting for this clone: Its antigen is not identified. At one boundary the junction diverges from the germline segment, which might be a read error.

Source study methods: Quality scores were absent from the junction-only immunoSEQ sequences, so filtering differed. Profiling relied on immunoSEQ multiplex PCR, and the TCRdb table lists in-frame clones only, not all of them. V and J calls and clone size follow that table, whereas D and trimming were derived from the DNA. Counted here are about 2.4 million clones, 90% to 95% occurring once; the ten biggest clones make up more than 0.12%. The sequence was collected from a man between 18 and 29 years old in good health. Sequencing was carried out using naive CD4+ T cells sorted from blood. As for subset: CD45RA+ positively selected.

The chain's CDR3 is CTSSGRGDGYTF. The CDR3 bases are TGTACCAGCAGCGGACGGGGGGATGGCTACACCTTC. The chain carries TRBV6-5 and TRBJ1-2; possible D gene TRBD1, 5 bases. This CDR3 has 12 amino acids. Germline V lookup: CDR1 MNHEY, CDR2 SVGAGI.